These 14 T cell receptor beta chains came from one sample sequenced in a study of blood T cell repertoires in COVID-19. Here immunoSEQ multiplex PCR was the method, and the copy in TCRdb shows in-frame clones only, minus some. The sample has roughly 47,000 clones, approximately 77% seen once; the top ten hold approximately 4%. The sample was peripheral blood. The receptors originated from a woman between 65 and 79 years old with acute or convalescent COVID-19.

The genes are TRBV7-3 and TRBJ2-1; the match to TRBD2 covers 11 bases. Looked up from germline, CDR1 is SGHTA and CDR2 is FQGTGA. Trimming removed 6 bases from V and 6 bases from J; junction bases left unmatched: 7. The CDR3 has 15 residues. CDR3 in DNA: TGTGCCAGCAGTCTACTAGCGGGAGCTTCCAATGAGCAGTTCTTC. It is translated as CASSLLAGASNEQFF.

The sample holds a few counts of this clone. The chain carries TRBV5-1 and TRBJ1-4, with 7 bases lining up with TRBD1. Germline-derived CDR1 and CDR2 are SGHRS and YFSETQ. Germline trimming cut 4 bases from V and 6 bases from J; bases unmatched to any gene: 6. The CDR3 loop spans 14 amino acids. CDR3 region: CASSRQGWDEKLFF. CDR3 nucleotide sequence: TGCGCCAGCAGCCGACAGGGTTGGGATGAAAAACTGTTTTTT.

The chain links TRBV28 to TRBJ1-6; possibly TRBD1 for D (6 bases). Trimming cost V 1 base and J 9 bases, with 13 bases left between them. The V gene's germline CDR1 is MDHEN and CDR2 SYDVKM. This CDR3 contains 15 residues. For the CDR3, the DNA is TGTGCCAGCAGTTTATCTACAGGGATGGGTTCACCCCTCCACTTT. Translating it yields CASSLSTGMGSPLHF.

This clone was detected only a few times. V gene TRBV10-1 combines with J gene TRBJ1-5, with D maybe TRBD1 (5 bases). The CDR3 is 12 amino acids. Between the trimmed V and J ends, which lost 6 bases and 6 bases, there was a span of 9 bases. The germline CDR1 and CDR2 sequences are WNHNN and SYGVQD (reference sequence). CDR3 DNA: TGCGCCAGCAGCCAGGGTCCTCAGCCCCAGCATTTT. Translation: CASSQGPQPQHF.

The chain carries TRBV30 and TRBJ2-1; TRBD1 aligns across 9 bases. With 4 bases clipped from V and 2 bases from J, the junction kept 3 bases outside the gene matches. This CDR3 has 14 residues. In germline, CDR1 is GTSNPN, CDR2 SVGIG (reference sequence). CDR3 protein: CAWTRTGAYNEQFF. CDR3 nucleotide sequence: TGTGCCTGGACCCGGACAGGGGCCTACAATGAGCAGTTCTTC.

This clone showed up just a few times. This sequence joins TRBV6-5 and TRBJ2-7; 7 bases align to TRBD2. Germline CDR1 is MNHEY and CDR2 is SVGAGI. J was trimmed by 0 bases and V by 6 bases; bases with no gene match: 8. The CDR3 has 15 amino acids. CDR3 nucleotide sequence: TGTGCCAGCAGACCCCTAGCGGTAAACTCCTACGAGCAGTACTTC. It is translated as CASRPLAVNSYEQYF.

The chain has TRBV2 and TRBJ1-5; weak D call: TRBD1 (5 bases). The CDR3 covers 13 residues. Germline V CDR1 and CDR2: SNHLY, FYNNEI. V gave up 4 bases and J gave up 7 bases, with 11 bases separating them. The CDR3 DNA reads TGTGCCAGCAGTGTTATGGAGGGGCAGCCCCAGCATTTT. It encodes CASSVMEGQPQHF. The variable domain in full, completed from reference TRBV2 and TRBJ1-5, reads EPEVTQTPSHQVTQMGQEVILRCVPISNHLYFYWYRQILGQKVEFLVSFYNNEISEKSEIFDDQFSVERPDGSNFTLKIRSTKLEDSAMYFCASSVMEGQPQHFGDGTRLSIL.

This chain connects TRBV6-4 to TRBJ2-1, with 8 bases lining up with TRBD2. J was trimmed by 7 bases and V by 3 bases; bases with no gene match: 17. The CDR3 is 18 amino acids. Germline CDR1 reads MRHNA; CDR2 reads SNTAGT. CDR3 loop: CASSEYGTSSSGLNEQFF. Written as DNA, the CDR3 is TGTGCCAGCAGTGAGTATGGGACTAGTTCCTCGGGCTTAAATGAGCAGTTCTTC.

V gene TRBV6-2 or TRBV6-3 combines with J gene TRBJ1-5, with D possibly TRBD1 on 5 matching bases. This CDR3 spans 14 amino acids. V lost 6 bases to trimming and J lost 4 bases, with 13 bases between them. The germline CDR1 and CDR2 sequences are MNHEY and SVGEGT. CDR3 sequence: CASSLAGTNQPQHF. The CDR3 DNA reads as TGTGCCAGCAGCCTAGCAGGGACTAATCAGCCCCAGCATTTT.

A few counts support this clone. CDR3 in DNA: TGTGCCAGCAGCATCATAGCGGGAGGGCCTGGAGAGCAGTACTTC. Translation: CASSIIAGGPGEQYF. The V call is TRBV21-1, the J call TRBJ2-7; the table names TRBD2, a call not compared with the DNA. TRBV21-1 is a pseudogene. The CDR3 is 15 residues long.

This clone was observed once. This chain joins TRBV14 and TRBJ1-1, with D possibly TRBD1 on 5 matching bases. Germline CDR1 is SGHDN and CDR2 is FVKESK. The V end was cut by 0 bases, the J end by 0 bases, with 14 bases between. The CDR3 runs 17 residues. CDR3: CASSQDWGLIMNTEAFF. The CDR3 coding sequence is TGTGCCAGCAGCCAAGATTGGGGCCTCATCATGAACACTGAAGCTTTCTTT.

CDR3 DNA sequence: TGTGCCAGCAGTTACTTGTCTGGGGGAGGGCAGTTCTTC. It encodes CASSYLSGGGQFF. The gene calls are TRBV6-2 or TRBV6-3 and TRBJ2-1; D possibly corresponds to TRBD2 (6 bases). The CDR3 totals 13 residues. Germline CDR1 reads MNHEY; CDR2 reads SVGEGT. V lost 1 base and J lost 12, with 13 bases in between.

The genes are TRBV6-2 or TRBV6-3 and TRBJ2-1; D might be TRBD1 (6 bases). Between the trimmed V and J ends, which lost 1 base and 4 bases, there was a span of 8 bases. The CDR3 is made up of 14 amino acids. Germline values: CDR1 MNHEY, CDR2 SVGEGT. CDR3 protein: CASSYWDTYNEQFF. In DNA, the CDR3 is TGTGCCAGCAGTTACTGGGACACTTACAATGAGCAGTTCTTC.

The chain's CDR3 is CASSQFRTGVVGELFF. DNA of the CDR3: TGTGCCAGTAGCCAATTTCGGACAGGGGTGGTCGGGGAGCTGTTTTTT. The rearrangement uses TRBV19 and TRBJ2-2; 9 bases map to TRBD1. The CDR3 is 16 amino acids. In germline, CDR1 is LNHDA, CDR2 SQIVND (reference sequence). Trimming cost V 6 bases and J 7 bases; bases outside gene matches: 12.